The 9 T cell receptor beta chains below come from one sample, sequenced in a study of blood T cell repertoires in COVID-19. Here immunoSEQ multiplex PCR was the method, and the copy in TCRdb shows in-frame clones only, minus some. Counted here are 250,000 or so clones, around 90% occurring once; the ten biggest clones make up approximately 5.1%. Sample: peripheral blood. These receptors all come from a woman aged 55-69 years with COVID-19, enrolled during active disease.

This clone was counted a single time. The CDR3 reads CAPKAGGSYNEQFF. CDR3 coding DNA: TGTGCCCCCAAAGCGGGAGGGTCCTACAATGAGCAGTTCTTC. The chain combines TRBV30 with TRBJ2-1; the match to TRBD2 covers 10 bases. V shed 8 bases and J 1 base; nucleotides not matched to a gene: 5. The CDR3 spans 14 residues. Germline CDR1 and CDR2: GTSNPN and SVGIG (reference sequence).

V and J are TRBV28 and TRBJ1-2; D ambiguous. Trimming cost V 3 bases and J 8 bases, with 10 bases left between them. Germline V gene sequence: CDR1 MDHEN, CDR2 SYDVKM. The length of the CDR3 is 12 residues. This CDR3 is CASSFNILGYTF. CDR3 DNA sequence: TGTGCCAGCAGTTTTAACATTCTCGGCTACACCTTC.

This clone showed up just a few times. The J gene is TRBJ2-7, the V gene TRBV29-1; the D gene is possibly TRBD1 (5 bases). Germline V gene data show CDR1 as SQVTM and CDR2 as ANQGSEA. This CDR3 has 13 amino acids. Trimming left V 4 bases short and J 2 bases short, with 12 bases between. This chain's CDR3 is CSVAQGWTYEQYF. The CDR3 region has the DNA TGCAGCGTTGCGCAGGGTTGGACCTACGAGCAGTACTTC.

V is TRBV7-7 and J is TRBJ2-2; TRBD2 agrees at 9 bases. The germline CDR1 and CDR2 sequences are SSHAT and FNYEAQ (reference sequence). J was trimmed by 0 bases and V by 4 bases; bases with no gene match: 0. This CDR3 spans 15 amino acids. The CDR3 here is CASSSSGTNTGELFF. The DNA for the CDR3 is TGTGCCAGCAGCTCTAGCGGGACGAACACCGGGGAGCTGTTTTTT.

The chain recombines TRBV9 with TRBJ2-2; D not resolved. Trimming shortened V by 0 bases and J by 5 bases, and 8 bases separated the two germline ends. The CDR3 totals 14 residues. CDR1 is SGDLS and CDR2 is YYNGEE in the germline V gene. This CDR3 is CASSVAGRTGELFF. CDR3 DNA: TGTGCCAGCAGCGTAGCAGGTCGGACCGGGGAGCTGTTTTTT.

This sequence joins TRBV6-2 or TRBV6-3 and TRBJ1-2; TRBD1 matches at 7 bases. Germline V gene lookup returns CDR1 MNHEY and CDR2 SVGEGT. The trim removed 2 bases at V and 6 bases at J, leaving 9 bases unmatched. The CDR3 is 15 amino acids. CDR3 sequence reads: CASSYQAGGTNGYTF. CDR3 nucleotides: TGTGCCAGCAGTTACCAGGCAGGGGGGACAAATGGCTACACCTTC.

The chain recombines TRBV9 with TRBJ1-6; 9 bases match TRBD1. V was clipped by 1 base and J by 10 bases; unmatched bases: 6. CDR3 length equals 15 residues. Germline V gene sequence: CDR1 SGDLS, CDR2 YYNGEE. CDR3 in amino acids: CASSVMGQGSSPLHF. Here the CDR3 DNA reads TGTGCCAGCAGCGTAATGGGACAGGGCTCCTCACCCCTCCACTTT.

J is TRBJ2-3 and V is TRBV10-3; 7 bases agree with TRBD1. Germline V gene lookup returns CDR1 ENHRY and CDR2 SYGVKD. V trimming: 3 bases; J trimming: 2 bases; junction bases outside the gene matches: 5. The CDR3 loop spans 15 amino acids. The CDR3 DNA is TGTGCCATCAGTGAAAGGGGACAGAACACAGATACGCAGTATTTT. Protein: CAISERGQNTDTQYF.

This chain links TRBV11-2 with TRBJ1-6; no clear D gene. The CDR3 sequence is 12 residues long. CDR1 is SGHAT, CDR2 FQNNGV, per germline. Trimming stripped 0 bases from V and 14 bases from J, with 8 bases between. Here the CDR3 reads CASSLEAGSLHF. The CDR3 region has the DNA TGTGCCAGCAGCTTAGAGGCGGGTTCCCTCCACTTT. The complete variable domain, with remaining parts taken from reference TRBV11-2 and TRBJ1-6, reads EAGVAQSPRYKIIEKRQSVAFWCNPISGHATLYWYQQILGQGPKLLIQFQNNGVVDDSQLPKDRFSAERLKGVDSTLKIQPAKLEDSAVYLCASSLEAGSLHFGNGTRLTVT.